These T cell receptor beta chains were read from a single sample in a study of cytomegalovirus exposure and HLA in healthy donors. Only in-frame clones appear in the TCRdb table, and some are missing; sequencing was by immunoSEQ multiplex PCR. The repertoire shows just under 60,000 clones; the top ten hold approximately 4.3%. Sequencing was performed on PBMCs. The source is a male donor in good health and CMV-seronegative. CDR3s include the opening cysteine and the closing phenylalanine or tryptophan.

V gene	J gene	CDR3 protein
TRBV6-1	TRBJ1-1	CATRGQGAGDTEAFF
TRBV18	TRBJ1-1	CASSAGREATEAFF
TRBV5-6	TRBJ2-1	CASSLAGDVANEQFF
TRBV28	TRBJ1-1	CASSPQGRATEAFF
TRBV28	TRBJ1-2	CASSEFPPGVYGYTF
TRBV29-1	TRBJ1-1	CSVCGGGTEAFF
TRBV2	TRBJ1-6	CASGRQGGNSPLHF
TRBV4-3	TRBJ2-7	CASSQDRWTSGSYEQYF
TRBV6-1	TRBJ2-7	CASTEPGLVSGEQYF
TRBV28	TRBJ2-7	CASRVGGLAGPYEQYF
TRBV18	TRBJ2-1	CASSPPHTATDNEQFF
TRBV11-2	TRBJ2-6	CASSQRTGGGANVLTF